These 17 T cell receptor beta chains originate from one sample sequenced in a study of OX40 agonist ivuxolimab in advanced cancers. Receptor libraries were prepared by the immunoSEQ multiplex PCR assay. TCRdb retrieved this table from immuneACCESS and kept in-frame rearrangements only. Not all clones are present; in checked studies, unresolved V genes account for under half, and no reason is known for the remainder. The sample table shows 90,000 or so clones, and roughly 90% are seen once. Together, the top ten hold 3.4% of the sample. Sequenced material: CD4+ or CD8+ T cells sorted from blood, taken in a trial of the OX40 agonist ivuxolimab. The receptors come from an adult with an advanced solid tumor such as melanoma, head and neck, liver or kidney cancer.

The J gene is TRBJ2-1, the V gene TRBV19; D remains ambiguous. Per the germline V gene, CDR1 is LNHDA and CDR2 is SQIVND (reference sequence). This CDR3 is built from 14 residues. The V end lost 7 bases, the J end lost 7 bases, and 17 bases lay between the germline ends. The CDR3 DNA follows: TGTGCCAGTACCTTAGCCCTTGTCCCGAATGAGCAGTTCTTC. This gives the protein CASTLALVPNEQFF.

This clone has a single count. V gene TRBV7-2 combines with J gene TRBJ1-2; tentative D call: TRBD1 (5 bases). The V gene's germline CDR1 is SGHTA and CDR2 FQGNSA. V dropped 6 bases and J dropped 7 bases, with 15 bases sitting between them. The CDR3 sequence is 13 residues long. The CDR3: CASRTGLQPGYTF. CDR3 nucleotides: TGTGCCAGCAGAACGGGGCTGCAGCCTGGCTACACCTTC.

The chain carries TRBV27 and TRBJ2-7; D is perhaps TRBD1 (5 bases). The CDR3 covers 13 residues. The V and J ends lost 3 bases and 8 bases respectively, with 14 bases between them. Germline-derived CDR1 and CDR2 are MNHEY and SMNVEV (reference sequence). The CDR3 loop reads CASSFQGLAKQYF. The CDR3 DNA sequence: TGTGCCAGCAGTTTTCAGGGCCTCGCTAAGCAGTACTTC.

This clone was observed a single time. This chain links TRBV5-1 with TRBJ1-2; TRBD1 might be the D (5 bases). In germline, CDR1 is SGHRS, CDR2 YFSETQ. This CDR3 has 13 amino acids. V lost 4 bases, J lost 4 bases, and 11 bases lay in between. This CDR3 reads CASSPWGGYGYTF. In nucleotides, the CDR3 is TGCGCCAGCAGCCCGTGGGGGGGCTATGGCTACACCTTC. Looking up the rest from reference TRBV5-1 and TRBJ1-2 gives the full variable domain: KAGVTQTPRYLIKTRGQQVTLSCSPISGHRSVSWYQQTPGQGLQFLFEYFSETQRNKGNFPGRFSGRQFSNSRSEMNVSTLELGDSALYLCASSPWGGYGYTFGSGTRLTVV.

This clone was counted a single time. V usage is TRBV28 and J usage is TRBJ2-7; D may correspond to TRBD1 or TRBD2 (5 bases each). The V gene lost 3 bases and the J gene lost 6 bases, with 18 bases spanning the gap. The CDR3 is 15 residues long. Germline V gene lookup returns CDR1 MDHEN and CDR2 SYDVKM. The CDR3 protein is CASSFIPRDLREQYF. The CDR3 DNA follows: TGTGCCAGCAGTTTCATCCCTCGGGACCTACGCGAGCAGTACTTC.

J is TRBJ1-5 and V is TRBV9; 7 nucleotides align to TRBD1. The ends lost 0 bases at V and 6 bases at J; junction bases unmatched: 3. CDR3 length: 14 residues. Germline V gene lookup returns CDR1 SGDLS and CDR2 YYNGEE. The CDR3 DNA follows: TGTGCCAGCAGCGTAGGGGCAGGGGGTCAGCCCCAGCATTTT. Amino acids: CASSVGAGGQPQHF.

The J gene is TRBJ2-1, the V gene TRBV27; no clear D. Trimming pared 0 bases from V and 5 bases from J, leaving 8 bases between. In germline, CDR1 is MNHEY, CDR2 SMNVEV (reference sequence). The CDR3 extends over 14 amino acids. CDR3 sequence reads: CASSLSSVNNEQFF. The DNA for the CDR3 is TGTGCCAGCAGTTTATCAAGTGTGAACAATGAGCAGTTCTTC.

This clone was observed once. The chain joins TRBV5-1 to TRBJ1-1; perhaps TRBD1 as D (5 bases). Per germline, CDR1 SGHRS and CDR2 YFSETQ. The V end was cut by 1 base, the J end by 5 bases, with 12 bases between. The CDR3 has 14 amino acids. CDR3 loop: CASSLRRGLTEAFF. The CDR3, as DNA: TGCGCCAGCAGCTTGAGGAGGGGTTTAACTGAAGCTTTCTTT. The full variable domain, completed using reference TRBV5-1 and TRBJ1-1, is KAGVTQTPRYLIKTRGQQVTLSCSPISGHRSVSWYQQTPGQGLQFLFEYFSETQRNKGNFPGRFSGRQFSNSRSEMNVSTLELGDSALYLCASSLRRGLTEAFFGQGTRLTVV.

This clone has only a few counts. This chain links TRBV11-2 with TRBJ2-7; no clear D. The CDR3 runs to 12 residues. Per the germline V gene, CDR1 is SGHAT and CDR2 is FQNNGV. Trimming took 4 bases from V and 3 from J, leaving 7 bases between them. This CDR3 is CASSSEDYEQYF. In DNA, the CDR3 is TGTGCCAGCAGCTCCGAGGACTACGAGCAGTACTTC.

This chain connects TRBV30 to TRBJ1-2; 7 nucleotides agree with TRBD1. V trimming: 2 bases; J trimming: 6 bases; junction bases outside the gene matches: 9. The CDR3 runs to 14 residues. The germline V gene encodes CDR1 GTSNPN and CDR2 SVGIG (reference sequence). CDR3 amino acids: CAWSRMTGPHGYTF. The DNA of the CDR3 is TGTGCCTGGAGTCGGATGACAGGGCCCCATGGCTACACCTTC.

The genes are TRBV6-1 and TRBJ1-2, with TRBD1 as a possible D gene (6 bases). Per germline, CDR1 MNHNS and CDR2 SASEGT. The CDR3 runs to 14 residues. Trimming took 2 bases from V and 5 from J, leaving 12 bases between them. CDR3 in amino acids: CASSEYGTPYGYTF. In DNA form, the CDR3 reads TGTGCCAGCAGTGAATATGGGACACCGTATGGCTACACCTTC.

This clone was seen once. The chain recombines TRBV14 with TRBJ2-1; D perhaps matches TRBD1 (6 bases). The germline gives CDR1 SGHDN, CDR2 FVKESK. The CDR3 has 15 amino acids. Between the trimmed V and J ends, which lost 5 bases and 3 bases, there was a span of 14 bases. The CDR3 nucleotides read TGTGCCAGCAGCTCTACAGGGAGACTCTACAATGAGCAGTTCTTC. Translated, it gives CASSSTGRLYNEQFF.

In DNA form, the CDR3 reads TGCAGCGTTGAAGATTGGACTAGCGGGAGTGTCACCTACAATGAGCAGTTCTTC. It specifies CSVEDWTSGSVTYNEQFF. The chain uses TRBV29-1 and TRBJ2-1; 13 bases line up with TRBD2. Trimming removed 0 bases from V and 2 bases from J; junction bases left unmatched: 7. The CDR3 consists of 18 residues. The germline V gene has CDR1 SQVTM and CDR2 ANQGSEA.

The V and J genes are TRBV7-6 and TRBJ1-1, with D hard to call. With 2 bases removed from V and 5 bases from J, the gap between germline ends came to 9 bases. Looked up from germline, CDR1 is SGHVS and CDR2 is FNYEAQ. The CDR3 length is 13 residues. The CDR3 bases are TGTGCCAGCAGCTTAAACCCTTCAACTGAAGCTTTCTTT. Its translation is CASSLNPSTEAFF.

The CDR3 sequence is CASRLGSDGELFF. CDR3 in DNA: TGCGCCAGCCGACTCGGCAGTGACGGGGAGCTGTTTTTT. This chain links TRBV5-1 with TRBJ2-2; D is ambiguous. The germline gives CDR1 SGHRS, CDR2 YFSETQ. V was trimmed by 7 bases and J by 7 bases, leaving 14 bases between them. This CDR3 comprises 13 residues.

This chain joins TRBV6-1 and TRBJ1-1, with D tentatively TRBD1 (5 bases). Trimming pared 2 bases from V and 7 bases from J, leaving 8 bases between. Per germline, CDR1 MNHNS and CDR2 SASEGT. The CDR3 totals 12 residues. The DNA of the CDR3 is TGTGCCAGCAGTGAAAAGGGACGTGAAGCTTTCTTT. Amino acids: CASSEKGREAFF.

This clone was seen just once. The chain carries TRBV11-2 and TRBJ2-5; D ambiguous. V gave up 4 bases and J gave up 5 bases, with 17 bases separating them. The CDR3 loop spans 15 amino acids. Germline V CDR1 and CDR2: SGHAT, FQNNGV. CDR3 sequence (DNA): TGTGCCAGCAGCTCCGTCATCTCCCCCGGGGAGACCCAGTACTTC. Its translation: CASSSVISPGETQYF.